This is a list of T cell receptor beta chains from one sample in a study of T and B cells in COVID-19 patients. TCRdb reanalysed the multiplex PCR reads using MiXCR and keeps one entry per CDR3 protein. Here the sample spans tens of thousands of distinct CDR3 sequences, about a third being singletons. The sequenced material came from blood. These receptors all stem from a human donor who had recovered from COVID-19. Both conserved end residues are part of each CDR3. The D gene is left open where the match is weak. Not all rows give a size; the values are once, few, many and, for expanded clones, a class.

few	TRBJ1-2	TRBV6-1	NA	CASSEGLYYGYTF	TGTGCCAGCAGTGAAGGGTTGTACTATGGCTACACCTTC
NA	TRBJ1-2	TRBV6-6	TRBD1	CASSLRTGANYGYTF	TGTGCCAGCAGCTTAAGGACAGGGGCCAACTATGGCTACACCTTC
NA	TRBJ2-1	TRBV12-3/TRBV12-4	NA	CASSLAGGRYSYNEQFF	TGTGCCAGCAGTTTAGCGGGGGGCCGCTATTCCTACAATGAGCAGTTCTTC
NA	TRBJ1-1	TRBV19	NA	CASTPVHGNTEAFF	TGTGCCAGTACCCCTGTACATGGGAACACTGAAGCTTTCTTT
many	TRBJ2-3	TRBV5-4	NA	CASSRAEYSTDTQYF	TGTGCCAGCAGCCGAGCCGAATATAGCACAGATACGCAGTATTTT
few	TRBJ2-2	TRBV6-4	TRBD2	CASSATSGVPTGELFF	TGTGCCAGCAGTGCGACTAGCGGGGTTCCCACCGGGGAGCTGTTTTTT
NA	TRBJ1-3	TRBV12-3/TRBV12-4	NA	CASSLPGSSGNTIYF	TGTGCCAGCAGTTTGCCGGGCAGCTCTGGAAACACCATATATTTT
few	TRBJ2-3	TRBV24-1	NA	CATSGQGDTQYF	TGTGCCACCAGTGGTCAGGGAGATACGCAGTATTTT
few	TRBJ2-3	TRBV15	NA	CATSRDSGGFDSDTQYF	TGTGCCACCAGCAGAGATTCCGGGGGATTTGATTCGGATACGCAGTATTTT
few	TRBJ2-7	TRBV11-3	NA	CASSLFAQVTTYYEQYF	TGTGCCAGCAGCTTGTTCGCACAGGTAACGACCTACTACGAGCAGTACTTC
NA	TRBJ2-1	TRBV21-1	NA	CASSKSGDRLNEQFF	TGTGCCAGCAGCAAAAGCGGGGACAGGCTGAATGAGCAGTTCTTC
NA	TRBJ1-1	TRBV18	NA	CASSPLSGPANTEAFF	TGTGCCAGCTCACCACTTTCCGGTCCTGCGAACACTGAAGCTTTCTTT
NA	TRBJ1-6	TRBV5-4	TRBD1	CASSSGQGAYWSPLHF	TGTGCCAGCAGTTCGGGACAGGGGGCGTATTGGTCACCCCTCCACTTT
few	TRBJ2-6	TRBV5-1	NA	CASSPGREGANVLTF	TGCGCCAGCAGCCCTGGACGGGAAGGGGCCAACGTCCTGACTTTC
many	TRBJ2-2	TRBV27	TRBD1	CASSWGQPGELFF	TGTGCCAGCAGTTGGGGACAGCCGGGAGAGCTGTTTTTT
NA	TRBJ2-7	TRBV6-5	NA	CAISAWGGQTWHEQYF	TGTGCCATCAGCGCCTGGGGTGGGCAGACTTGGCACGAGCAGTACTTC
few	TRBJ1-4	TRBV5-7	NA	CASSLAGPGKLFF	TGTGCCAGCAGCTTGGCCGGTCCCGGAAAACTGTTTTTT
NA	TRBJ2-7	TRBV27	TRBD2	CASSHTRDSGGINVYEQYF	TGTGCCAGCAGCCATACCCGAGATAGCGGGGGGATTAACGTCTACGAGCAGTACTTC
medium-sized	TRBJ2-3	TRBV27	NA	CATGPGDTITDTQYF	TGTGCCACCGGTCCGGGCGACACGATCACAGATACGCAGTATTTT
few	TRBJ1-4	TRBV6-6	TRBD1	CASSYSQGPRIVVRWGEKLFF	TGTGCCAGCAGTTACTCACAGGGGCCGCGTATTGTAGTTAGGTGGGGTGAAAAACTGTTTTTT
NA	TRBJ2-3	TRBV12-3/TRBV12-4	NA	CASSPSFSRTDTQYF	TGTGCCAGCAGCCCCTCATTCAGTCGCACAGATACGCAGTATTTT
many	TRBJ1-6	TRBV12-3/TRBV12-4	NA	CASTLGSYNSPLHF	TGTGCCAGCACCCTTGGGTCATATAATTCACCCCTCCACTTT
NA	TRBJ2-2	TRBV12-3/TRBV12-4	TRBD2	CAMRGGSDTGELFF	TGTGCCATGCGCGGGGGATCGGACACCGGGGAGCTGTTTTTT
medium-sized	TRBJ2-3	TRBV15	TRBD2	CATSLERGATDTQYF	TGTGCCACCAGCCTGGAGCGGGGGGCTACAGATACGCAGTATTTT
NA	TRBJ2-6	TRBV6-2/TRBV6-3	NA	CASSPGANVLTF	TGTGCCAGCAGTCCGGGGGCCAACGTCCTGACTTTC
few	TRBJ2-2	TRBV27	TRBD2	CASSLSGTRGTGELFF	TGTGCCAGCAGTTTGTCCGGGACTAGAGGCACCGGGGAGCTGTTTTTT
NA	TRBJ1-2	TRBV6-6	TRBD1	CASSELDRDYGYTF	TGTGCCAGCAGTGAATTGGACAGGGACTATGGCTACACCTTC
NA	TRBJ1-3	TRBV18	NA	CASSPGGSPAGNTIYF	TGTGCCAGCTCGCCCGGGGGGAGCCCTGCTGGAAACACCATATATTTT
few	TRBJ1-2	TRBV27	NA	CASSPEAFLHGYTF	TGTGCCAGCAGCCCGGAGGCCTTCCTACATGGCTACACCTTC
few	TRBJ1-3	TRBV15	NA	CATSRDLSGIGNTIYF	TGTGCCACCAGCAGGGATTTATCAGGGATTGGAAACACCATATATTTT
NA	TRBJ2-5	TRBV19	TRBD2	CASSTGLAGAQETQYF	TGTGCCAGTAGTACCGGACTAGCGGGGGCCCAAGAGACCCAGTACTTC
NA	TRBJ1-2	TRBV5-6	NA	CASSPLQGWDYGYTF	TGTGCCAGCAGCCCATTACAGGGCTGGGACTATGGCTACACCTTC
NA	TRBJ2-3	TRBV10-2	NA	CASKGQGITDTQYF	TGCGCCAGCAAAGGGCAGGGGATCACAGATACGCAGTATTTT
many	TRBJ2-1	TRBV5-6	TRBD1	CASSLAVYRDSTSGEQFF	TGTGCCAGCAGCTTGGCTGTTTACCGGGACAGCACTTCGGGAGAGCAGTTCTTC
NA	TRBJ2-1	TRBV10-2	NA	CASIDISLYSYNEQFF	TGCGCCAGCATCGATATCAGCCTATACTCCTACAATGAGCAGTTCTTC